These T cell receptor beta chains were read from a single sample in a study of blood T cells in healthy people across ages. TCRdb used MiXCR to reprocess the 5' RACE reads, holding one entry per CDR3 protein. This sample has 2 million or so distinct CDR3 sequences, with around 50% found just once. The sequenced material came from blood. These receptors were obtained from a woman in her thirties or forties in good health. Both conserved end residues are part of each CDR3. Where a row states a size, it is once, few, many or the class of an expanded clone; other rows omit it.

j_call | clone_size | v_call | cdr3_aa
TRBJ2-6 | few | TRBV12-3/TRBV12-4 | CASSLDRVAGANVLTF
TRBJ1-4 | . | TRBV5-1 | CASSLFPQGDEKLFF
TRBJ2-7 | . | TRBV20-1 | CSARDRGRYSYEQYF
TRBJ2-7 | few | TRBV20-1 | CSAPGTSSSYEQYF
TRBJ2-6 | . | TRBV12-3/TRBV12-4 | CASSSKSGLWPGANVLTF
TRBJ2-1 | many | TRBV9 | CASSVGTVNEQFF
TRBJ2-2 | . | TRBV6-6 | CASSSPTGELFF
. | . | TRBV6-4 | CASSDRVGGETQYF
TRBJ2-5 | . | TRBV12-3/TRBV12-4 | CASNQEGTGWETQYF
TRBJ1-2 | once | TRBV10-3 | CAISESKSNYGYTF
TRBJ2-2 | . | TRBV25-1 | CASSEGGLGTGELFF
TRBJ1-6 | . | TRBV6-1 | CASSRIQGPAGNSPLHF
TRBJ2-5 | few | TRBV6-6 | CASSYVRQETQYF
TRBJ2-3 | . | TRBV9 | CASSVVGLAGDTQYF
TRBJ1-5 | . | TRBV20-1 | CSARGQGRNQPQHF
TRBJ2-1 | few | TRBV4-2 | CASSQETTGVGGEQFF
TRBJ1-1 | . | TRBV6-5 | CASSYGDGNTEAFF
. | few | TRBV5-1 | CASSLRGEISYEQYF
TRBJ1-2 | . | TRBV27 | CASGLRGAVLRGYTF
TRBJ2-5 | . | TRBV10-3 | CAISERLAGENEQYF
TRBJ2-7 | . | TRBV20-1 | CSASPDHSYEQYF
TRBJ2-3 | . | TRBV4-2 | CASSQEMGLAGPASTDTQYF
TRBJ2-7 | . | TRBV27 | CASSPEGRRGLYEQYF
TRBJ2-1 | . | TRBV20-1 | CSARGPSGNEQFF
TRBJ1-6 | . | TRBV5-1 | CASSLIGGTNSPLHF
TRBJ2-4 | . | TRBV28 | CASSAGPSLAKNIQYF
TRBJ2-7 | . | TRBV30 | CAWSVPGQGIFYEQYF
TRBJ2-7 | few | TRBV7-6 | CASSLGGGLESYEQYF
TRBJ1-3 | . | TRBV20-1 | CSARDEGGLHTIYF
TRBJ2-5 | few | TRBV4-1 | CASSHTFRANQETQYF
TRBJ1-5 | . | TRBV20-1 | CSARAGNTRPPQHF
. | few | TRBV29-1 | CSVDAGKHEQYF
TRBJ2-5 | . | TRBV18 | CASSGQDRGQETQYF
TRBJ2-5 | . | TRBV20-1 | CSARVPGRQETQYF
TRBJ2-7 | . | TRBV6-2/TRBV6-3 | CASSYVASSYEQYF
. | . | TRBV21-1 | CASSLRPIREQYF
TRBJ2-3 | . | TRBV2 | CASRDGTSGGASTDTQYF
TRBJ2-1 | . | TRBV3-1 | CASSQEAGGPGEQFF
TRBJ1-2 | . | TRBV24-1 | CATSDINYGYTF
. | . | TRBV3-1 | CASSQPKAGGHYEQYF
TRBJ1-1 | . | TRBV5-1 | CASSLYGGSEAFF
TRBJ1-2 | . | TRBV6-1 | CASSYQSGAFYGYTF
TRBJ2-7 | . | TRBV29-1 | CSVERGDRVHGQYF
TRBJ1-1 | . | TRBV20-1 | CSVRGTASEAFF
TRBJ1-2 | . | TRBV5-6 | CASSLVGAWNYGYTF
TRBJ2-5 | few | TRBV6-1 | CASRAGGIPTQYF
TRBJ2-3 | once | TRBV9 | CASSVTDSTDTQYF
. | few | TRBV7-8 | CASWNSIFEQYF
TRBJ2-1 | . | TRBV5-1 | CASSLVSGIYNEQFF
TRBJ2-5 | . | TRBV28 | CASSFLGVETQYF